The sequence of this TCR beta chain was determined in a study of blood T cell repertoires in COVID-19. Data came from immunoSEQ multiplex PCR; TCRdb stores just in-frame clones and leaves some out. The table lists about 210,000 clones, 84% of them singletons, with about 2% in the top ten. Trimming left V 4 bases short and J 2 bases short, with 19 bases between. This CDR3 has 17 residues. Germline CDR1 is KGHDR and CDR2 is SFDVKD. This rearrangement joins TRBV24-1 to TRBJ1-2; D ambiguous. The sample comprised peripheral blood. This TCR was sampled from a man aged 40-55 years who had recovered from COVID-19. CDR3 protein: CATSEEPPRRLNYGYTF. CDR3 bases: TGTGCCACCAGTGAAGAGCCCCCCCGGCGACTAAACTATGGCTACACCTTC.